This T cell receptor beta chain was found in a study of blood T cell repertoires in COVID-19. In the original processing: Reference gene primer amplification in the assay estimated nucleated cell counts. Clones were read by immunoSEQ multiplex PCR, and TCRdb kept only the in-frame ones, dropping some. The V and J calls and clone size come from that table; D and trimming were worked out from the DNA. The table has 150,000 or so clones, 90% to 95% seen once. This TCR was recovered from a woman aged 45-59 years with acute or convalescent COVID-19. The sample was peripheral blood.

The DNA for the CDR3 is TGTGCCAGCAGCGTAGAATCTAGCGGGAGGGAGCAGTTCTTC. Its translation: CASSVESSGREQFF. The chain combines TRBV9 with TRBJ2-1, with 11 bases that match TRBD2. The germline CDR1 and CDR2 sequences are SGDLS and YYNGEE. Losses at the gene ends were 0 bases for V and 10 bases for J; bases not matched to a gene: 3. This CDR3 has 14 amino acids.